One sample yielded the 2 T cell receptor beta chains listed below, sequenced in a study of cytomegalovirus exposure and HLA in healthy donors. The PCR contained 60 Vbeta and 13 Jbeta primers. Assay: immunoSEQ multiplex PCR; the TCRdb copy retains only in-frame clones and omits some. The table shows approximately 190,000 clones, with around 80% occurring only once. The sample comprised PBMCs. The source is a man in his forties in good health and CMV-seropositive.

This chain connects TRBV19 to TRBJ1-2, with 12 bases matching TRBD1. Per the germline V gene, CDR1 is LNHDA and CDR2 is SQIVND (reference sequence). V lost 3 bases, J lost 4 bases, and 9 bases stayed unmatched. The CDR3 covers 17 residues. The CDR3 coding sequence is TGTGCCAGTAGTATCCCGGGACAGGGGGCAGCTATCTATGGCTACACCTTC. As protein: CASSIPGQGAAIYGYTF.

The sample holds a few counts of this clone. The rearrangement links TRBV7-8 to TRBJ1-4; no clear D gene. Trimming cost V 0 bases and J 13 bases, with 9 bases left between them. Germline V CDR1 and CDR2: SGHVS, FQNEAQ. CDR3 length equals 12 residues. This chain's CDR3 is CASSLALGGLFF. CDR3 nucleotides: TGTGCCAGCAGCTTAGCGCTGGGAGGACTGTTTTTT.